Reported below is one T cell receptor beta chain. The antigen it recognizes is unknown. Within one base of it there is no much larger clone, and no base qualities were kept. The CDR3 regions of human TCRbeta chains were analyzed by immunosequencing. Processing in the source paper ran as follows. Repertoire TCRs were matched against a reference library of SARS-CoV-2-specific TCRs generated with the MIRA antigen-specificity platform. Breadth meant the fraction of unique TCRs that were SARS-CoV-2-associated, whereas depth meant the fraction of total T cells that were SARS-CoV-2-associated. Each spike-specific TCR was assigned to its reactive spike region and to a CD4 or CD8 class using the MIRA data. Log10-transformed breadth and depth values were compared by one-way ANOVA with Sidak's multiple comparisons tests. Sourced from immuneACCESS, this table was stored by TCRdb with only in-frame sequences that have V and J called. A share of the clones is absent; for the studies checked, an unresolved V gene accounts for under half, and the remainder has no known explanation. V, J and clone size are taken as reported in that table, and D and trimming were inferred from the DNA itself. Within this sample are around 120,000 clones, with roughly 91% of them counted one time only. The leading ten clones occupy less than 30% of the sample.

The CDR3 runs 14 amino acids, cysteine and phenylalanine included. The DNA shown is the 42-base CDR3, in frame from base 1. As encoded in the germline V gene, CDR1 is SGHDT while CDR2 is YYEEEE. V loses 4 bases at its end and J loses 5 bases; junction bases beyond the gene matches: 5. The sample's time point label, in plain terms: baseline before first vaccination. The vaccinee samples were drawn from two UK trials, COV001 and COV002, one of which was a single-blind randomized controlled phase 2/3 trial testing AZD1222 (ChAdOx1 nCoV-19) in healthy adults. Trial participant PBMC samples were collected at day 0 and day 28 after the second dose for TCRbeta chain sequencing. The sample is drawn from a study of T cell responses to AZD1222 COVID-19 vaccine (dated by TCRdb to the early 2020s). Background on the whole study: AZD1222 recipients with second doses at about 4 weeks or about 12 weeks were pooled, because spike-specific TCR depth and breadth did not differ between schedules. A total of around 240 trial participants underwent TCR sequencing, of whom nearly 210 had received two doses of AZD1222 and 26 had received two doses of the MenACWY control vaccine. Trial participants were enrolled by age into subgroups of 18-55, 56-69 and 70-plus years, and roughly 150, 30 and 60 TCR-sequenced participants, respectively, were included in these subgroups. Overall results and qualifications from the work: Epitopes outside the regions mutated in the B.1.351 and B.1.1.7 variants were reportedly recognized by nearly half of the unique spike-specific TCRs. Conclusions about previously exposed vaccinees are limited, since just 5 or 6 AZD1222 recipients were seropositive for SARS-CoV-2 at baseline. After two AZD1222 doses, spike-specific TCR breadth and depth were significantly higher than at day 0 and than in MenACWY recipients. In the small 56-69-year group, the increase in depth fell short of significance, most likely because of low power. Because no samples from the day 14 peak response were available, repertoires could be characterized only after the peak T cell response. Participants were mostly white British and included more females than males, and it was suggested by the authors that clonal diversity may have been underestimated. The vaccine-associated CD4 TCRs covered the entire spike protein, and the dominant responses fell in regions 160-218 and 743-854.

This receptor was obtained from an adult in good health. The sample was peripheral blood, taken on day 0 of AZD1222 vaccination. The chain is encoded by TRBV5-6 joined to TRBJ2-4, and 8 junctional nucleotides match TRBD2. The DNA reads TGTGCCAGCAGCGCTCCGGGACTAGAAAACATTCAGTACTTC. Translated, this is CASSAPGLENIQYF.